These 21 T cell receptor beta chains came from one sample sequenced in a study of blood T cell repertoires in COVID-19. Repertoires were generated with immunoSEQ multiplex PCR, while TCRdb's copy carries only in-frame clones and drops some. The sample holds under 300,000 clones, roughly 86% seen once. The sequencing sample was made of PBMCs or T cells enriched from blood (not recorded which). The receptors were gathered from a woman aged 45 to 65 who had recovered from COVID-19.

This clone was observed once. The chain joins TRBV19 to TRBJ2-1; TRBD2 agrees at 9 bases. J lost 8 bases, V lost 5 bases, and 4 bases had no gene match. This CDR3 comprises 13 residues. Germline V gene data show CDR1 as LNHDA and CDR2 as SQIVND (reference sequence). The CDR3 region has the DNA TGTGCCAGTAGTGGTAGCGGGAGCCATGAGCAGTTCTTC. Translation gives CASSGSGSHEQFF.

The chain is built from TRBV28 and TRBJ1-5, with a tentative D call TRBD1 (5 bases). V was trimmed by 5 bases and J by 2 bases, leaving 13 bases between them. CDR3 length: 15 amino acids. Germline values: CDR1 MDHEN, CDR2 SYDVKM. CDR3 DNA sequence: TGTGCCAGCAGTCCAACCCGACAGCGCAATCAGCCCCAGCATTTT. Protein product: CASSPTRQRNQPQHF.

V is TRBV27 and J is TRBJ2-7; 9 positions match TRBD2. CDR1 is MNHEY and CDR2 is SMNVEV in the germline V gene (reference sequence). CDR3 length: 14 amino acids. V dropped 4 bases and J dropped 6; count of bases not matched to a gene: 7. This chain's CDR3 is CASSSTLAGSEQYF. CDR3 in DNA: TGTGCCAGCAGTTCCACTCTAGCGGGAAGCGAGCAGTACTTC.

V usage is TRBV7-8 and J usage is TRBJ2-5; TRBD2 aligns across 12 bases. Germline trimming cut 5 bases from V and 1 base from J; bases unmatched to any gene: 5. Germline CDR1 SGHVS, CDR2 FQNEAQ. CDR3 length: 16 amino acids. As DNA, the CDR3 is TGTGCCAGCAGCCGAGGGACTAGCGGGTTCCAAGAGACCCAGTACTTC. Translating it yields CASSRGTSGFQETQYF.

This clone has just one count. J is TRBJ2-1 and V is TRBV30; maybe TRBD1 (5 bases). V was clipped by 0 bases and J by 7 bases, with 7 bases between them. Germline V gene lookup returns CDR1 GTSNPN and CDR2 SVGIG (reference sequence). The CDR3 spans 12 residues. CDR3 region: CAWSVRTNEQFF. The CDR3 coding sequence is TGTGCCTGGAGTGTAAGGACAAATGAGCAGTTCTTC.

The chain recombines TRBV27 with TRBJ2-7; the D gene is possibly TRBD2 (5 bases). Germline V gene data show CDR1 as MNHEY and CDR2 as SMNVEV (reference sequence). CDR3 length: 12 residues. V lost 8 bases, J lost 7 bases, and 15 bases lay in between. This CDR3 reads CASLSTRREQYF. The CDR3 nucleotides are TGTGCCAGCCTGAGCACTAGAAGGGAGCAGTACTTC.

This sequence joins TRBV18 and TRBJ2-5; 7 bases line up with TRBD1. CDR3 length equals 14 residues. J gave up 5 bases and V 3 bases, and 6 bases lay outside the gene matches. Germline V gene lookup returns CDR1 KGHSH and CDR2 LQKENI. The CDR3 loop is CASSPAGGRETQYF. In DNA, the CDR3 is TGTGCCAGCTCACCGGCAGGGGGAAGGGAGACCCAGTACTTC. Looking up the rest from reference TRBV18 and TRBJ2-5 gives the full variable domain: NAGVMQNPRHLVRRRGQEARLRCSPMKGHSHVYWYRQLPEEGLKFMVYLQKENIIDESGMPKERFSAEFPKEGPSILRIQQVVRGDSAAYFCASSPAGGRETQYFGPGTRLLVL.

The genes are TRBV7-9 and TRBJ2-5, with D unresolved. The germline V gene encodes CDR1 SEHNR and CDR2 FQNEAQ (reference sequence). The CDR3 sequence is 12 residues long. Trimming took 3 bases from V and 7 from J, leaving 9 bases between them. The CDR3 DNA reads as TGTGCCAGCAGCTTGTCACGAGGGACCCAGTACTTC. This translates into CASSLSRGTQYF.

The chain carries TRBV11-2 and TRBJ2-7; D might be TRBD1 (6 bases). This CDR3 is built from 15 residues. Germline CDR1 SGHAT, CDR2 FQNNGV. V was clipped by 4 bases and J by 3 bases, with 16 bases between them. For the CDR3, the DNA is TGTGCCAGCAGCTCCTGGAGCAGGGGACACTACGAGCAGTACTTC. It codes for CASSSWSRGHYEQYF.

The chain carries TRBV5-1 and TRBJ2-2; D is perhaps TRBD1 (5 bases). In germline, CDR1 is SGHRS, CDR2 YFSETQ. The CDR3 is made up of 16 amino acids. Trimming took 5 bases from V and 3 from J, leaving 17 bases between them. The CDR3 DNA reads TGCGCCAGCAGTAAGAACAACAGGCCCGACACCGGGGAGCTGTTTTTT. Amino acids: CASSKNNRPDTGELFF. Combining the CDR3 with reference TRBV5-1 and TRBJ2-2 gives the whole variable domain KAGVTQTPRYLIKTRGQQVTLSCSPISGHRSVSWYQQTPGQGLQFLFEYFSETQRNKGNFPGRFSGRQFSNSRSEMNVSTLELGDSALYLCASSKNNRPDTGELFFGEGSRLTVL.

This chain connects TRBV18 to TRBJ2-1, with TRBD1 as a possible D gene (5 bases). The CDR3 covers 14 residues. The V end was cut by 3 bases, the J end by 7 bases, with 13 bases between. Germline loops: CDR1 KGHSH, CDR2 LQKENI. The CDR3 DNA is TGTGCCAGCTCACCCCAGGGAAAGGGGAATGAGCAGTTCTTC. It yields the protein CASSPQGKGNEQFF.

This chain connects TRBV19 to TRBJ1-2, with TRBD1 identical over 9 bases. The CDR3 runs 13 residues. V lost 6 bases and J lost 8; bases outside the gene matches: 7. CDR1 is LNHDA, CDR2 SQIVND, per germline (reference sequence). The CDR3 region has the DNA TGTGCCAGTAGGACCGACAGGGGGTCGGGCTACACCTTC. Translation gives CASRTDRGSGYTF.

The chain combines TRBV10-2 with TRBJ1-4; a weak D match, TRBD1 (6 bases). The CDR3 extends over 16 amino acids. Trimming cost V 3 bases and J 8 bases, with 19 bases left between them. CDR1 WSHSY and CDR2 SAAADI come from the germline V gene. CDR3: CASSEGLQGRLEKLFF. CDR3 nucleotide sequence: TGCGCCAGCAGTGAAGGTTTACAGGGCAGGCTCGAAAAACTGTTTTTT.

This chain uses TRBV5-4 with TRBJ1-1, with 8 nucleotides matching TRBD1. The germline V gene has CDR1 SGHNT and CDR2 YYREEE (reference sequence). This CDR3 region has 13 residues. After removal of 9 bases from V and 2 bases from J, the junction contained 6 bases not matched to a gene. The DNA of the CDR3 is TGTGCCACCCACGGACAGGGAAACACTGAAGCTTTCTTT. This sequence encodes CATHGQGNTEAFF. Full variable domain (remainder filled in from reference TRBV5-4 and TRBJ1-1): ETGVTQSPTHLIKTRGQQVTLRCSSQSGHNTVSWYQQALGQGPQFIFQYYREEENGRGNFPPRFSGLQFPNYSSELNVNALELDDSALYLCATHGQGNTEAFFGQGTRLTVV.

The genes are TRBV7-2 and TRBJ2-7, with 11 bases identical to TRBD2. This CDR3 comprises 15 residues. Unmatched junction bases numbered 9, after V lost 6 bases and J lost 5 bases. CDR1 SGHTA and CDR2 FQGNSA come from the germline V gene. Here the CDR3 DNA reads TGTGCCAGCAGTAGATATAGCGGGAGGGCCAACGAGCAGTACTTC. It encodes CASSRYSGRANEQYF.

This sequence joins TRBV3-1 (or the pseudogene TRBV3-2) and TRBJ2-1, with 9 bases that match TRBD2. The V gene's germline CDR1 is LGHDT and CDR2 YNNKEL (reference sequence). J was trimmed by 5 bases and V by 0 bases; bases with no gene match: 2. The CDR3 totals 15 residues. CDR3 region: CASSQDLAGNNEQFF. In DNA, the CDR3 is TGTGCCAGCAGCCAAGACCTAGCGGGAAACAATGAGCAGTTCTTC.

The chain joins TRBV7-2 to TRBJ1-2, with 9 bases fitting TRBD1. V shed 5 bases, J shed 7 bases, and the junction held 8 bases outside the gene matches. This CDR3 has 14 amino acids. Germline V lookup: CDR1 SGHTA, CDR2 FQGNSA. CDR3 amino acids: CASSNRDRVSGYTF. The CDR3 nucleotides read TGTGCCAGCAGCAACCGGGACAGGGTTTCTGGCTACACCTTC.

This clone showed up just once. This chain uses TRBV19 with TRBJ1-4; D ambiguous. Trimming took 4 bases from V and 1 from J, leaving 10 bases between them. Germline lookup yields CDR1 LNHDA and CDR2 SQIVND (reference sequence). There are 15 residues in the CDR3. CDR3 amino acids: CASSTTALTNEKLFF. The DNA for the CDR3 is TGTGCCAGTAGTACGACTGCCTTAACTAATGAAAAACTGTTTTTT.

The chain uses TRBV10-3 and TRBJ2-7, with 7 bases aligning to TRBD2. CDR1 and CDR2 from the germline V gene are ENHRY and SYGVKD. J gave up 5 bases and V 6 bases, and 7 bases lay outside the gene matches. The CDR3 sequence is 13 residues long. The CDR3 is CAIRGLGINEQYF. CDR3 sequence (DNA): TGTGCCATCAGAGGACTAGGTATCAACGAGCAGTACTTC.

The sample holds one count of this clone. The rearrangement uses TRBV27 and TRBJ1-2; D is undetermined. The CDR3 runs to 14 residues. Germline assignment: CDR1 MNHEY and CDR2 SMNVEV (reference sequence). Trimming removed 5 bases from V and 4 bases from J, with 14 bases in between. The CDR3 is CASSRFGRSYGYTF. The CDR3 coding sequence is TGTGCCAGCAGTCGTTTTGGCAGGTCCTATGGCTACACCTTC.

This clone appeared once. The CDR3 sequence is CASTLTGANTGELFF. As DNA, the CDR3 is TGTGCCAGTACCCTGACAGGGGCGAACACCGGGGAGCTGTTTTTT. The chain couples TRBV19 to TRBJ2-2, with 8 bases matching TRBD1. V shed 7 bases, J shed 0 bases, and the junction held 4 bases outside the gene matches. Germline V CDR1 and CDR2: LNHDA, SQIVND (reference sequence). The length of the CDR3 is 15 residues.